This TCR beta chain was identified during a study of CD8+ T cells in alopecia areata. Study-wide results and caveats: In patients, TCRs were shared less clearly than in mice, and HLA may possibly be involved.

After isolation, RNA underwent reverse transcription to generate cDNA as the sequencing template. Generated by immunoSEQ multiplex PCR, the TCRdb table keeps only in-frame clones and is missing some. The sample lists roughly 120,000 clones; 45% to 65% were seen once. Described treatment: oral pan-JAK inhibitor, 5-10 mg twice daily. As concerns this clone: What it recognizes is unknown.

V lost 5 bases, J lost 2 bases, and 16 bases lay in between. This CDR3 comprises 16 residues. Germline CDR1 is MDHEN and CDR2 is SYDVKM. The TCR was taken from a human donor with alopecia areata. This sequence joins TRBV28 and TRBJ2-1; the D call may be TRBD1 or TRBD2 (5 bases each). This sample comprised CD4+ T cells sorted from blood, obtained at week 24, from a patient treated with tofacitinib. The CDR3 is CASSPSLRGPYNEQFF. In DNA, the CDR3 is TGTGCCAGCAGTCCCAGCCTTCGGGGCCCCTACAATGAGCAGTTCTTC.